A selection of T cell receptor beta chains follows, all from one sample in a study of technical replicates of blood from a handful of donors. Data came from immunoSEQ multiplex PCR; TCRdb stores just in-frame clones and leaves some out. This table holds more than 60,000 clones, 85% to 95% found once. The sequenced material came from T cells isolated from PBMCs. The receptors were gathered from a human donor in good health. Both conserved end residues are part of each CDR3. A D gene is named only where the DNA matches it firmly.

>TRBJ1-5|TRBD1|TRBV18
CASSPPGQGSNQPQHF
>TRBJ2-1|TRBD2|TRBV16
CASRKRRTSGNEQFF
>TRBJ1-2|NA|TRBV18
CASSPYGDGYTF
>TRBJ2-5|TRBD2|TRBV5-4
CASSPRTSGSQETQYF
>TRBJ1-2|NA|TRBV5-8
CASSLDQAGPGGYTF
>TRBJ2-2|NA|TRBV28
CASSSNWEAGELFF
>TRBJ2-5|TRBD1|TRBV6-5
CASSYTGGRETQYF
>TRBJ2-1|TRBD2|TRBV29-1
CSVKLAVENEQFF
>TRBJ1-1|NA|TRBV7-2
CASRVDRNTEAFF
>TRBJ1-5|NA|TRBV27
CASSSRLYSNQPQHF
>TRBJ2-7|NA|TRBV9
CASSSGGGGLSHEQYF
>TRBJ2-5|NA|TRBV7-9
CASSLGAQQETQYF
>TRBJ2-2|TRBD2|TRBV10-3
CAIRESLAGDTGELFF
>TRBJ2-7|NA|TRBV9
CASSVGHRDEQYF
>TRBJ1-2|NA|TRBV9
CASSVDNTGYTF
>TRBJ2-1|TRBD1|TRBV30
CAWSDWDRMNNEQFF
>TRBJ2-7|TRBD2|TRBV7-7
CASSSGLAATYEQYF
>TRBJ2-1|NA|TRBV27
CASSPHWRVSYNEQFF
>TRBJ2-7|NA|TRBV4-1
CASSLVTETYEQYF
>TRBJ2-1|TRBD2|TRBV5-1
CASSFLAGPRVGEQFF
>TRBJ2-3|NA|TRBV18
CASSPPTSTDTQYF
>TRBJ1-4|TRBD1|TRBV28
CASRGQGRNEKLFF
>TRBJ2-7|TRBD2|TRBV9
CASSVGISGSTYEQYF
>TRBJ2-7|NA|TRBV7-8
CASSLIIWGAYEQYF
>TRBJ1-5|NA|TRBV18
CASSPSINQPQHF
>TRBJ1-5|NA|TRBV4-1
CASSQGALGVSSNQPQHF
>TRBJ1-1|NA|TRBV7-9
CASSAPGNTEAFF
>TRBJ2-7|NA|TRBV9
CASSSGARQSSYEQYF
>TRBJ2-7|TRBD1|TRBV19
CASGQGASYEQYF
>TRBJ2-1|TRBD2|TRBV27
CASSLGLAYNEQFF
>TRBJ2-1|NA|TRBV10-2
CASRLAQTQNYNEQFF
>TRBJ2-3|TRBD2|TRBV19
CASSLTSGSTDTQYF
>TRBJ2-1|NA|TRBV30
CAWTGGPGNEQFF
>TRBJ2-1|TRBD1|TRBV27
CASRWTGLGLFNEQFF
>TRBJ2-7|NA|TRBV4-2
CASSQPQGGNEQYF
>TRBJ2-3|NA|TRBV4-3
CASSQQSVYTDTQYF
>TRBJ2-1|TRBD2|TRBV10-3
CAISGRAGENNEQFF
>TRBJ1-1|NA|TRBV9
CASSVEGGGNTEAFF
>TRBJ2-1|NA|TRBV11-3
CASSFPGAYNEQFF
>TRBJ2-7|NA|TRBV6-5
CASSLDFYEQYF
>TRBJ1-2|NA|TRBV11-2
CASSLVPGNYGYTF
>TRBJ2-1|TRBD1|TRBV30
CAWSPRTGRGSYNEQFF
>TRBJ1-1|NA|TRBV7-3
CASSLTGASTEAFF
>TRBJ2-7|NA|TRBV19
CASRSDTYEQYF